This is a list of T cell receptor beta chains from one sample in a study of cytomegalovirus exposure and HLA in healthy donors. The repertoire was sequenced with immunoSEQ multiplex PCR; TCRdb's copy has only in-frame clones and lacks some. The table records roughly 100,000 clones, 75% to 85% of them present only once. The sequencing sample was made of PBMCs. Receptors originate from a man aged 18 to 35 in good health and CMV-seronegative. The CDR3 runs from the conserved cysteine through the conserved F or W. A D gene is named only where the DNA matches it firmly. Clone size, where shown, is once, few, many, or a class for clones that have expanded.

j_gene: TRBJ1-1
v_gene: TRBV5-4
len: 15
abundance: few
d_gene: NA
CDR3aa: CASSYGHPQGLKAFF
CDR3nt: TGTGCCAGCAGCTACGGACACCCCCAGGGACTGAAAGCTTTCTTT

j_gene: TRBJ2-1
v_gene: TRBV7-2
len: 18
abundance: NA
d_gene: TRBD2
CDR3aa: CASSRRSVLALEGNEQFF
CDR3nt: TGTGCCAGCAGCCGCAGGTCGGTACTAGCGCTCGAAGGCAATGAGCAGTTCTTC

j_gene: TRBJ2-7
v_gene: TRBV27
len: 14
abundance: NA
d_gene: NA
CDR3aa: CASSLAGPRYEQYF
CDR3nt: TGTGCCAGCAGTCTGGCGGGGCCCCGCTACGAGCAGTACTTC

j_gene: TRBJ1-1
v_gene: TRBV28
len: 14
abundance: NA
d_gene: NA
CDR3aa: CASSLWSQGTEAFF
CDR3nt: TGTGCCAGCAGTTTATGGTCCCAGGGCACTGAAGCTTTCTTT

j_gene: TRBJ1-3
v_gene: TRBV6-5
len: 15
abundance: NA
d_gene: NA
CDR3aa: CASSYGGLSGNTIYF
CDR3nt: TGTGCCAGCAGTTACGGAGGGCTCTCTGGAAACACCATATATTTT

j_gene: TRBJ2-3
v_gene: TRBV10-2
len: 12
abundance: NA
d_gene: NA
CDR3aa: CASSEVRDTQYF
CDR3nt: TGCGCCAGCAGTGAAGTGCGCGATACGCAGTATTTT

j_gene: TRBJ2-3
v_gene: TRBV5-4
len: 13
abundance: NA
d_gene: TRBD1
CDR3aa: CASRGQPTDTQYF
CDR3nt: TGTGCCAGCAGGGGACAGCCCACAGATACGCAGTATTTT

j_gene: TRBJ1-1
v_gene: TRBV12-1
len: 14
abundance: NA
d_gene: NA
CDR3aa: CASSTREVCTEAFF
CDR3nt: TGTGCCAGCAGCACGAGGGAGGTATGCACTGAAGCTTTCTTT

j_gene: TRBJ2-1
v_gene: TRBV7-2
len: 14
abundance: NA
d_gene: TRBD1
CDR3aa: CASSQDRVYNEQFF
CDR3nt: TGTGCCAGCAGCCAAGACAGGGTTTACAATGAGCAGTTCTTC

j_gene: TRBJ2-1
v_gene: TRBV4-2
len: 14
abundance: once
d_gene: NA
CDR3aa: CASSQDLLYNEQFF
CDR3nt: TGTGCCAGCAGCCAAGATCTCCTGTATAATGAGCAGTTCTTC

j_gene: TRBJ1-1
v_gene: TRBV28
len: 12
abundance: NA
d_gene: NA
CDR3aa: CASSTENTEAFF
CDR3nt: TGTGCCAGCAGTACAGAGAACACTGAAGCTTTCTTT

j_gene: TRBJ2-3
v_gene: TRBV7-9
len: 15
abundance: NA
d_gene: NA
CDR3aa: CASSPPGVSTDTQYF
CDR3nt: TGTGCCAGCAGCCCACCGGGAGTCAGCACAGATACGCAGTATTTT

j_gene: TRBJ2-7
v_gene: TRBV28
len: 15
abundance: NA
d_gene: TRBD2
CDR3aa: CASSSPSGVTYEQYF
CDR3nt: TGTGCCAGCAGTTCACCCAGCGGGGTCACCTACGAGCAGTACTTC

j_gene: TRBJ1-2
v_gene: TRBV6-5
len: 15
abundance: few
d_gene: TRBD1
CDR3aa: CASSYTTGGNYGYTF
CDR3nt: TGTGCCAGCAGTTACACCACAGGGGGTAACTATGGCTACACCTTC

j_gene: TRBJ2-7
v_gene: TRBV7-9
len: 15
abundance: NA
d_gene: NA
CDR3aa: CASSRTLGYYYEQYF
CDR3nt: TGTGCCAGCAGCCGGACTTTAGGATACTACTACGAGCAGTACTTC

j_gene: TRBJ2-1
v_gene: TRBV7-9
len: 12
abundance: NA
d_gene: NA
CDR3aa: CASSDPGNEQFF
CDR3nt: TGTGCCAGCAGCGACCCCGGGAATGAGCAGTTCTTC